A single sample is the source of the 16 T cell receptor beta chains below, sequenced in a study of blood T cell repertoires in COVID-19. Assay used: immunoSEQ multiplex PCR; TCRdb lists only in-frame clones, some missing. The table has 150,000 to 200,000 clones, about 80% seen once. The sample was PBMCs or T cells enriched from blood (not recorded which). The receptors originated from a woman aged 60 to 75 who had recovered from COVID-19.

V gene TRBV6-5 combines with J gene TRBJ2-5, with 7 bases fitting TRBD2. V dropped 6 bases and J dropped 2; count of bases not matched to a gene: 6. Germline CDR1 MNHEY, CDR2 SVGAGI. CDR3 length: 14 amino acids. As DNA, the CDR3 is TGTGCCAGCAGGAGACTAGCAGTACAAGAGACCCAGTACTTC. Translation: CASRRLAVQETQYF.

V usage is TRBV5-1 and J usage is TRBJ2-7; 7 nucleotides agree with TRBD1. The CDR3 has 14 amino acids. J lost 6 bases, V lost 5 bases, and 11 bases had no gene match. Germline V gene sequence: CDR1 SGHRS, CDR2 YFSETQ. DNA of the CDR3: TGCGCCAGCAGTTCCGGGACAGTTTCCCTCGAGCAGTACTTC. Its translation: CASSSGTVSLEQYF.

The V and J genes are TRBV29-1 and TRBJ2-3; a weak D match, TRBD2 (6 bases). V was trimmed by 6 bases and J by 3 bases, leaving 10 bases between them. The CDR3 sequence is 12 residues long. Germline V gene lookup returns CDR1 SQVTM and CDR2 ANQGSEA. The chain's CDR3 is CSVGTFTDTQYF. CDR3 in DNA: TGCAGCGTGGGGACTTTTACAGATACGCAGTATTTT.

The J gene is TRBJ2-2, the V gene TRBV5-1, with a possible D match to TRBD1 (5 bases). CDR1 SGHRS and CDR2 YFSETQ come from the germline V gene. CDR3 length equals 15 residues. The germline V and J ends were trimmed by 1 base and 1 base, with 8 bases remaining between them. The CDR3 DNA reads TGCGCCAGCAGCTTGAGCCAGGGGAACACCGGGGAGCTGTTTTTT. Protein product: CASSLSQGNTGELFF.

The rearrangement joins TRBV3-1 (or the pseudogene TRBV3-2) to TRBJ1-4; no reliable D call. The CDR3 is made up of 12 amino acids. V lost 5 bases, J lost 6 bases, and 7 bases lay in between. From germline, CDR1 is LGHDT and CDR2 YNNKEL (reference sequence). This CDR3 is CASSNIHEKLFF. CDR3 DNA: TGTGCCAGCAGCAATATCCATGAAAAACTGTTTTTT.

The CDR3 here is CASTGADEAFF. The DNA for the CDR3 is TGCGCCAGCACTGGGGCGGATGAAGCTTTCTTT. The chain has TRBV5-1 and TRBJ1-1; TRBD1 is a possible D gene (5 bases). CDR1 and CDR2 (germline): SGHRS, YFSETQ. The CDR3 runs 11 residues. The V end lost 6 bases, the J end lost 7 bases, and 10 bases lay between the germline ends.

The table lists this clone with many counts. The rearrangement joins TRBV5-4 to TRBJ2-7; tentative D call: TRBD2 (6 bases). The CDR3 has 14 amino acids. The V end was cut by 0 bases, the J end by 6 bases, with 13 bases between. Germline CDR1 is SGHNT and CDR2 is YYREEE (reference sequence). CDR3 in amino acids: CASSLGGDPGEQYF. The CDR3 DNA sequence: TGTGCCAGCAGCTTGGGCGGGGACCCCGGCGAGCAGTACTTC.

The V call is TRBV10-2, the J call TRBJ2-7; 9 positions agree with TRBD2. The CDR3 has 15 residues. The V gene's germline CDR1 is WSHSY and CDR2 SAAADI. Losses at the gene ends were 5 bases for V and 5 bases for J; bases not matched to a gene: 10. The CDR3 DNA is TGCGCCAGCAGTAGACCTAGCGGGGCCAAGGACGAGCAGTACTTC. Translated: CASSRPSGAKDEQYF.

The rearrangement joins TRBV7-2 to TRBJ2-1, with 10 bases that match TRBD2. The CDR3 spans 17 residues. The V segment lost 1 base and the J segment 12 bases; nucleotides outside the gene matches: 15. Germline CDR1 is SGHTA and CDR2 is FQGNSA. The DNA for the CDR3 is TGTGCCAGCAGCTTAGATCCTAGCGGGGGACCCAACTCTGGGCAGTTCTTC. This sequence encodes CASSLDPSGGPNSGQFF.

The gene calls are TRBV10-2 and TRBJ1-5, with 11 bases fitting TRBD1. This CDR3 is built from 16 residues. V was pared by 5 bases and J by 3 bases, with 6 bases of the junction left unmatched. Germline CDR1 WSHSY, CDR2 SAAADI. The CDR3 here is CASSPPDRGLNQPQHF. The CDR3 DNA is TGCGCCAGCAGTCCCCCGGACAGGGGGCTCAATCAGCCCCAGCATTTT.

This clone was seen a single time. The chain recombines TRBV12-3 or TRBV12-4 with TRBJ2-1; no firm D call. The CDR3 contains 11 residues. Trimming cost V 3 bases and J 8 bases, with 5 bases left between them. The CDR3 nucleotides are TGTGCCAGCAGTTTCCCTGATGAGCAGTTCTTC. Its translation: CASSFPDEQFF.

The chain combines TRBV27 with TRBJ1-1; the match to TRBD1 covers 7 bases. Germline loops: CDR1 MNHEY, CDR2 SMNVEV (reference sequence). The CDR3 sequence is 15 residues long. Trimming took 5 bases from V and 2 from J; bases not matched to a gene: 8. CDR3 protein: CASSPSRGGNTEAFF. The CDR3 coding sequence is TGTGCCAGCAGTCCCTCACGAGGGGGCAACACTGAAGCTTTCTTT.

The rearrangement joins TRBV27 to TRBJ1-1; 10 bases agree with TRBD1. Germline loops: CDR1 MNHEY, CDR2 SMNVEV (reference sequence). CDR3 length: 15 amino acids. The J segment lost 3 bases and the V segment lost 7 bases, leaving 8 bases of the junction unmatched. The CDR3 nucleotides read TGTGCCAGCAACACCGGGACAGGGGTTGACACTGAAGCTTTCTTT. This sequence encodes CASNTGTGVDTEAFF.

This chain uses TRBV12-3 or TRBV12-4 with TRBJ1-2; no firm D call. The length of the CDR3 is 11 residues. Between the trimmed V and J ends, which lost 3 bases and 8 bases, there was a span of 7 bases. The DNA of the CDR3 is TGTGCCAGCAGTTTTCGGTCGGGCTACACCTTC. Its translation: CASSFRSGYTF.

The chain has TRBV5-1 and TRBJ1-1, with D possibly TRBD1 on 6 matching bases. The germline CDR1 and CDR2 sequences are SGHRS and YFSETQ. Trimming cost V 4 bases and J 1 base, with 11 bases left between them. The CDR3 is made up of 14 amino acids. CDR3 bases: TGCGCCAGCAGCCAGGGGACGGAGAACACTGAAGCTTTCTTT. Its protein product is CASSQGTENTEAFF.

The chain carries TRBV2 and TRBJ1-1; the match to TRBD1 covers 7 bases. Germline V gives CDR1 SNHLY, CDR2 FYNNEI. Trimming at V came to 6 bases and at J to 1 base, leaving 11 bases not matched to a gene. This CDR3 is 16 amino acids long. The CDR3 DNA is TGTGCCAGCAGCGGACAGGCTGAACCGAGGAACACTGAAGCTTTCTTT. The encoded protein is CASSGQAEPRNTEAFF.